Following are 31 T cell receptor beta chains from one sample sequenced in a study of metastatic and nonmetastatic thyroid tumors. MiXCR re-clonotyped the PCR reads for TCRdb. The sample contains some 24,000 clones, around 21% of which appear only once. No patient had received any treatment before thyroid surgery. The sequenced sample was blood. The receptors originated from a male donor with papillary thyroid cancer or a benign thyroid nodule (not recorded which). Some clones in this sample may be carry-over from other donors' samples.

This clone has a handful of counts. This sequence joins TRBV19 and TRBJ2-7, with D possibly matching TRBD1 (6 bases). V was shortened by 1 base and J by 10 bases, with 14 bases between the two germline ends. Germline CDR1 and CDR2: LNHDA and SQIVND (reference sequence). The CDR3 has 13 residues. CDR3 sequence: CASSIVPGEGQYF. The DNA for the CDR3 is TGTGCCAGTAGTATAGTTCCAGGGGAAGGTCAGTACTTC.

This clone was recorded many times. The rearrangement joins TRBV27 to TRBJ1-1; TRBD1 matches at 8 bases. V lost 3 bases, J lost 4 bases, and 7 bases stayed unmatched. Germline CDR1 and CDR2: MNHEY and SMNVEV (reference sequence). The CDR3 sequence is 15 residues long. In nucleotides, the CDR3 is TGTGCCAGCAGTTTCCTAGACAGGGGAAGCACTGAAGCTTTCTTT. Translating gives CASSFLDRGSTEAFF.

This clone has just a few counts. The V and J genes are TRBV19 and TRBJ1-1; D gene uncertain. Germline values: CDR1 LNHDA, CDR2 SQIVND (reference sequence). There are 14 residues in the CDR3. The V gene lost 5 bases and the J gene lost 0 bases, with 10 bases spanning the gap. Here the CDR3 DNA reads TGTGCCAGTAGTGTACAGTCCATGAACACTGAAGCTTTCTTT. Translating gives CASSVQSMNTEAFF.

There are many counts of this clone. This chain uses TRBV11-2 with TRBJ2-1; tentatively, D is TRBD1 (5 bases). Trimming shortened V by 0 bases and J by 8 bases, and 11 bases separated the two germline ends. Germline V gives CDR1 SGHAT, CDR2 FQNNGV. The CDR3 contains 14 residues. This CDR3 reads CASSLDQGRDEQFF. For the CDR3, the DNA is TGTGCCAGCAGCTTAGATCAGGGTCGGGATGAGCAGTTCTTC.

Ten or more counts support this clone. The genes are TRBV5-1 and TRBJ2-7; D call uncertain. V was shortened by 2 bases and J by 5 bases, with 14 bases between the two germline ends. CDR1 is SGHRS and CDR2 is YFSETQ in the germline V gene. This CDR3 spans 14 amino acids. The CDR3 bases are TGCGCCAGCAGCTTCCTGATCGCCACCCACGAGCAGTACTTC. Encoded protein: CASSFLIATHEQYF.

This clone occurred once. This chain links TRBV20-1 with TRBJ1-1, with D maybe TRBD1 (6 bases). The CDR3 length is 16 residues. In germline, CDR1 is DFQATT, CDR2 SNEGSKA (reference sequence). Trimming took 0 bases from V and 6 from J, leaving 20 bases between them. CDR3 DNA: TGCAGTGCTAGAGACCCGGGCGGGGGCAGTTATTCTGAAGCTTTCTTT. It translates to CSARDPGGGSYSEAFF.

Concerning this clone itself: This may be a read error, as it is one base from a much larger clone. The sample carries other DNA sequences with the same CDR3. V is TRBV5-5 and J is TRBJ1-5; no clear D. This CDR3 contains 14 residues. Germline V gene sequence: CDR1 SGHKS, CDR2 YYEKEE (reference sequence). The V end lost 4 bases, the J end lost 4 bases, and 12 bases lay between the germline ends. Here the CDR3 DNA reads TGTGCCAGCAGCCCGGCGGGAAGTAATCAGCCCCAGCATTTT. Amino acid sequence: CASSPAGSNQPQHF.

This clone was seen ten or more times. V gene TRBV5-4 combines with J gene TRBJ2-5, with 9 bases matching TRBD1. Germline CDR1 reads SGHNT; CDR2 reads YYREEE (reference sequence). The CDR3 loop spans 16 amino acids. J gave up 1 base and V 4 bases, and 8 bases lay outside the gene matches. CDR3 DNA: TGTGCCAGCAGCGACCCGGACAGGGGCCCCCAAGAGACCCAGTACTTC. It yields the protein CASSDPDRGPQETQYF.

This clone has ten or more counts. The chain has TRBV20-1 and TRBJ2-5; D is uncertain. Deletions cut 4 bases from V and 1 base from J, with 10 bases between. The CDR3 is made up of 13 amino acids. CDR1 and CDR2 from the germline V gene are DFQATT and SNEGSKA (reference sequence). DNA of the CDR3: TGCAGTGCTATTTTGGGCCTCCAAGAGACCCAGTACTTC. It specifies CSAILGLQETQYF.

This clone occurred many times. This same CDR3 is encoded by further DNA sequences in the sample. This sequence joins TRBV20-1 and TRBJ2-7; 7 bases agree with TRBD1. Germline loops: CDR1 DFQATT, CDR2 SNEGSKA (reference sequence). V shed 6 bases and J 3 bases; nucleotides not matched to a gene: 11. The CDR3 spans 14 residues. CDR3 sequence reads: CSAATGQEVYEQYF. CDR3 in DNA: TGCAGTGCGGCAACCGGACAGGAGGTCTACGAGCAGTACTTC.

J is TRBJ2-7 and V is TRBV20-1; D not certain. The germline V gene encodes CDR1 DFQATT and CDR2 SNEGSKA (reference sequence). The CDR3 runs to 14 residues. V was cut by 5 bases and J by 4 bases, with 18 bases left in between. The DNA of the CDR3 is TGCAGTGCTCCCCTCAACACAGCAGGTTACGAGCAGTACTTC. Translated, it gives CSAPLNTAGYEQYF.

By share of the sample, this clone is medium-sized (0.01 to 0.1%). The genes are TRBV10-3 and TRBJ2-7; D gene unclear. CDR3 length: 15 residues. The V gene's germline CDR1 is ENHRY and CDR2 SYGVKD. Trimming took 0 bases from V and 10 from J, leaving 19 bases between them. The CDR3 protein is CAISESTQRILPQYF. CDR3 nucleotide sequence: TGTGCCATCAGTGAGTCGACCCAACGGATTCTACCACAGTACTTC.

This clone is medium-sized in the sample. The chain joins TRBV3-1 to TRBJ2-7; no reliable D call. Deletions cut 4 bases from V and 7 bases from J, with 20 bases between. The CDR3 spans 15 residues. Germline values: CDR1 LGHDT, CDR2 YNNKEL (reference sequence). The CDR3 sequence is CASSPPYSSSEEQYF. In DNA form, the CDR3 reads TGTGCCAGCAGCCCCCCGTACTCGTCCTCTGAAGAGCAGTACTTC.

This clone has ten or more counts. This chain uses TRBV19 with TRBJ1-2; TRBD1 aligns across 8 bases. From germline, CDR1 is LNHDA and CDR2 SQIVND (reference sequence). This CDR3 has 13 amino acids. This chain's CDR3 is CAATQTGAGGYTF. The DNA of the CDR3 is TGTGCTGCCACCCAGACAGGGGCGGGCGGCTACACCTTC.

This clone was seen repeatedly, ten times or more. The V and J genes are TRBV28 and TRBJ2-6; D may correspond to TRBD1 or TRBD2 (5 bases each). Trimming shortened V by 2 bases and J by 4 bases, and 21 bases separated the two germline ends. Looked up from germline, CDR1 is MDHEN and CDR2 is SYDVKM. The length of the CDR3 is 19 residues. CDR3 DNA sequence: TGTGCCAGCAGTTTACTCGGGGCTTCCCGCCTGGGAGGGGCCAACGTCCTGACTTTC. This gives the protein CASSLLGASRLGGANVLTF.

The chain recombines TRBV20-1 with TRBJ1-4, with TRBD1 identical over 7 bases. Germline loops: CDR1 DFQATT, CDR2 SNEGSKA (reference sequence). This CDR3 region has 14 residues. The V and J ends lost 5 bases and 8 bases, in that order; junction bases with no gene match: 11. For the CDR3, the DNA is TGCAGTGCTCCAAAGACAGGGATGGGCGAAAAACTGTTTTTT. Its translation is CSAPKTGMGEKLFF.

At least ten counts were recorded for this clone. The chain employs TRBV9 and TRBJ1-3; the D gene is possibly TRBD1 (5 bases). V lost 4 bases and J lost 4, with 12 bases in between. Per germline, CDR1 SGDLS and CDR2 YYNGEE. The CDR3 is made up of 14 amino acids. The CDR3 is CASSRQFLGNTIYF. CDR3 bases: TGTGCCAGCAGCCGACAGTTTCTAGGAAACACCATATATTTT.

V gene TRBV7-6 combines with J gene TRBJ2-7, with 10 bases that match TRBD2. Germline-derived CDR1 and CDR2 are SGHVS and FNYEAQ. This CDR3 contains 15 residues. Trimming took 7 bases from V and 3 from J; bases not matched to a gene: 9. This CDR3 reads CASIPHASGSYEQYF. The CDR3 DNA follows: TGTGCCAGCATCCCCCATGCTAGCGGGAGCTACGAGCAGTACTTC.

For this clone: This may be a read error: a much more frequent sequence differs by one nucleotide. V gene TRBV6-2 or TRBV6-3 combines with J gene TRBJ2-5; D is tentatively TRBD1 or TRBD2 (5 bases each). V lost 4 bases and J lost 7, with 22 bases in between. The CDR3 totals 16 residues. The germline gives CDR1 MNHEY, CDR2 SVGEGT. CDR3 nucleotides: TGTGCCAGCAGTTCGCAACGTACCCTCGGGGCAACGACCCAGTACTTC. Its protein product is CASSSQRTLGATTQYF.

The DNA of the CDR3 is TGTGCCAGCAGTTCGTACGGGACAGGCGGGGCACCCCTCCACTTT. This codes for CASSSYGTGGAPLHF. The chain joins TRBV6-1 to TRBJ1-6, with 8 bases fitting TRBD1. The CDR3 totals 15 residues. Per germline, CDR1 MNHNS and CDR2 SASEGT. Losses at the gene ends were 5 bases for V and 11 bases for J; bases not matched to a gene: 11.

Points on this clone: One base away lies a much larger clone, so this may be a sequencing read error. Different DNA sequences within this sample yield the same CDR3. The chain carries TRBV20-1 and TRBJ2-1, with unresolved D. CDR1 and CDR2 (germline): DFQATT, SNEGSKA (reference sequence). The CDR3 totals 10 residues. CDR3 in amino acids: CILVGNEQFF. CDR3 sequence (DNA): TGCATCCTAGTTGGGAATGAGCAGTTCTTC.

The chain joins TRBV14 to TRBJ2-1; D call uncertain. Germline CDR1 and CDR2: SGHDN and FVKESK. V was trimmed by 4 bases and J by 6 bases, leaving 10 bases between them. CDR3 length: 13 residues. CDR3 nucleotide sequence: TGTGCCAGCAGCCTTCAGTACCTCAATGAGCAGTTCTTC. Its protein product is CASSLQYLNEQFF.

This rearrangement joins TRBV19 to TRBJ2-2; the D gene is possibly TRBD1 (6 bases). The CDR3 extends over 14 amino acids. Between the trimmed V and J ends, which lost 3 bases and 7 bases, there was a span of 12 bases. CDR1 and CDR2 (germline): LNHDA, SQIVND (reference sequence). Here the CDR3 reads CASSITGSIGELFF. CDR3 in DNA: TGTGCCAGTAGTATCACAGGGTCCATCGGGGAGCTGTTTTTT.

By sample fraction, this clone is medium-sized. The chain carries TRBV2 and TRBJ2-7; 7 bases are shared with TRBD2. The CDR3 is made up of 15 amino acids. Per the germline V gene, CDR1 is SNHLY and CDR2 is FYNNEI. V was clipped by 3 bases and J by 5 bases; unmatched bases: 10. This CDR3 reads CASSEVGGRSDEQYF. The CDR3 DNA sequence: TGTGCCAGCAGTGAGGTGGGCGGGAGAAGCGACGAGCAGTACTTC.

This clone was observed at least ten times. An end of the junction does not agree with germline; a read error may underlie this. V gene TRBV9 combines with J gene TRBJ2-1; D gene unclear. This CDR3 has 14 amino acids. Germline V lookup: CDR1 SGDLS, CDR2 YYNGEE. The CDR3, as DNA: TGTGCCAGCAGCGTAGGGAGCTACTACAATGAGCAGCTCTTC. This translates into CASSVGSYYNEQLF.

At least ten counts were recorded for this clone. The chain recombines TRBV5-1 with TRBJ1-1; D is uncertain. V dropped 0 bases and J dropped 5 bases, with 8 bases sitting between them. This CDR3 comprises 13 residues. Germline V gives CDR1 SGHRS, CDR2 YFSETQ. In DNA form, the CDR3 reads TGCGCCAGCAGCTTGGAGGGAGAGACTGAAGCTTTCTTT. It encodes CASSLEGETEAFF. The complete variable domain, with remaining parts taken from reference TRBV5-1 and TRBJ1-1, reads KAGVTQTPRYLIKTRGQQVTLSCSPISGHRSVSWYQQTPGQGLQFLFEYFSETQRNKGNFPGRFSGRQFSNSRSEMNVSTLELGDSALYLCASSLEGETEAFFGQGTRLTVV.

The chain has TRBV5-1 and TRBJ2-1, with a possible D match to TRBD2 (6 bases). Germline V CDR1 and CDR2: SGHRS, YFSETQ. The CDR3 has 15 amino acids. The ends were cut back, 2 bases at V and 2 bases at J, with 11 bases in the middle. CDR3 nucleotide sequence: TGCGCCAGCAGCTTTAGCGGAGAACCCTACAATGAGCAGTTCTTC. Protein: CASSFSGEPYNEQFF. Complete variable domain (other parts from reference TRBV5-1 and TRBJ2-1): KAGVTQTPRYLIKTRGQQVTLSCSPISGHRSVSWYQQTPGQGLQFLFEYFSETQRNKGNFPGRFSGRQFSNSRSEMNVSTLELGDSALYLCASSFSGEPYNEQFFGPGTRLTVL.

Relative to its sample, this clone is large (0.1 to 1%). The chain uses TRBV6-1 and TRBJ2-1; D is unclear. V lost 0 bases, J lost 4 bases, and 10 bases lay in between. CDR1 MNHNS and CDR2 SASEGT come from the germline V gene. The CDR3 has 15 amino acids. CDR3 protein: CASSEAGDPYNEQFF. The CDR3 DNA follows: TGTGCCAGCAGTGAAGCAGGAGACCCTTACAATGAGCAGTTCTTC.

Points on this clone: The conserved closing phenylalanine or tryptophan is absent in this CDR3, likely reflecting a read error. The V and J genes are TRBV12-3 or TRBV12-4 and TRBJ1-6; 7 bases map to TRBD1. The CDR3 is 14 residues long. V lost 7 bases, J lost 9 bases, and 9 bases stayed unmatched. The CDR3 DNA follows: TGTGCCAGCATTTCGACAGGGATGGGTTCACCCCTCCACTCT. The encoded protein is CASISTGMGSPLHS.

This clone is medium-sized (0.01 to 0.1%) in the sample. The chain carries TRBV20-1 and TRBJ2-7, with TRBD1 matching 7 bases. Unmatched junction bases numbered 16, after V lost 6 bases and J lost 5 bases. From germline, CDR1 is DFQATT and CDR2 SNEGSKA (reference sequence). The CDR3 has 15 amino acids. The CDR3 protein is CSAVSGAGGQNEQYF. The CDR3 DNA reads TGCAGTGCCGTATCCGGGGCAGGGGGTCAGAACGAGCAGTACTTC.

The chain couples TRBV6-1 to TRBJ2-7; tentatively, D is TRBD2 (5 bases). V was cut by 2 bases and J by 2 bases, with 19 bases left in between. Germline CDR1 reads MNHNS; CDR2 reads SASEGT. The CDR3 extends over 17 amino acids. The CDR3 loop reads CASSERAIGNTPYEQYF. DNA for the CDR3: TGTGCCAGCAGTGAACGGGCTATCGGGAACACCCCCTACGAGCAGTACTTC.